The 22 T cell receptor beta chains below were found in one sample sequenced in a study of glioma-infiltrating T cells after dendritic cell vaccination. As for time point: after dendritic cell vaccination, including at tumor progression/relapse. Repertoires were generated with immunoSEQ multiplex PCR, while TCRdb's copy carries only in-frame clones and drops some. The sample records 55,000 to 75,000 clones, around 83% being singletons. The sample here was blood, taken after dendritic cell vaccination. These receptor sequences come from a human donor with glioblastoma.

This chain uses TRBV19 with TRBJ2-7; 9 bases line up with TRBD1. Trimming cost V 5 bases and J 3 bases; bases outside gene matches: 8. CDR3 size: 15 residues. Germline lookup yields CDR1 LNHDA and CDR2 SQIVND (reference sequence). CDR3 protein: CASSGTGQGVYEQYF. The DNA of the CDR3 is TGTGCCAGTAGTGGAACGGGACAGGGAGTCTACGAGCAGTACTTC. The variable domain in full, with the rest retrieved from reference TRBV19 and TRBJ2-7, is DGGITQSPKYLFRKEGQNVTLSCEQNLNHDAMYWYRQDPGQGLRLIYYSQIVNDFQKGDIAEGYSVSREKKESFPLTVTSAQKNPTAFYLCASSGTGQGVYEQYFGPGTRLTVT.

This clone has a handful of counts. The V gene is TRBV11-2, the J gene TRBJ2-7; 8 nucleotides line up with TRBD1. Germline-derived CDR1 and CDR2 are SGHAT and FQNNGV. Trimming took 2 bases from V and 4 from J; bases not matched to a gene: 7. The CDR3 sequence is 15 residues long. The CDR3 reads CASSLYPGQGYEQYF. In DNA form, the CDR3 reads TGTGCCAGCAGCTTATATCCCGGACAGGGTTACGAGCAGTACTTC.

The chain couples TRBV7-2 to TRBJ1-6; TRBD1 might be the D (5 bases). This CDR3 spans 16 amino acids. Trimming took off 2 bases at V and 3 bases at J, with 11 bases between the two ends. Germline V gene lookup returns CDR1 SGHTA and CDR2 FQGNSA. CDR3 DNA sequence: TGTGCCAGCAGCTTAACGGGGGACCTCTATAATTCACCCCTCCACTTT. Translating gives CASSLTGDLYNSPLHF.

The V and J genes are TRBV2 and TRBJ1-2, with D perhaps TRBD1 (5 bases). CDR3 length: 16 residues. Germline V gene lookup returns CDR1 SNHLY and CDR2 FYNNEI. The ends were cut back, 2 bases at V and 8 bases at J, with 21 bases in the middle. CDR3: CASSEILGRVSGGYTF. In nucleotides, the CDR3 is TGTGCCAGCAGTGAAATATTAGGCAGGGTCTCCGGGGGCTACACCTTC.

Only a few counts were recorded for this clone. The genes are TRBV21-1 and TRBJ2-1; TRBD2, the D gene given by the table, was not confirmed from the DNA. TRBV21-1 is a pseudogene locus. The CDR3 totals 16 residues. This CDR3 is CASSKVRTSIRNEQFF. The CDR3 nucleotides read TGTGCCAGCAGCAAAGTAAGGACTAGTATAAGGAATGAGCAGTTCTTC.

The chain joins TRBV5-1 to TRBJ2-7, with D possibly TRBD1 on 7 matching bases. Trimming pared 4 bases from V and 5 bases from J, leaving 16 bases between. CDR1 and CDR2 (germline): SGHRS, YFSETQ. The CDR3 length is 14 residues. The CDR3 here is CASSPATGTHEQYF. The CDR3 DNA reads TGCGCCAGCAGCCCGGCGACAGGGACTCACGAGCAGTACTTC. Drawing the rest from reference TRBV5-1 and TRBJ2-7, the complete variable domain is KAGVTQTPRYLIKTRGQQVTLSCSPISGHRSVSWYQQTPGQGLQFLFEYFSETQRNKGNFPGRFSGRQFSNSRSEMNVSTLELGDSALYLCASSPATGTHEQYFGPGTRLTVT.

This chain uses TRBV5-8 with TRBJ2-7; TRBD1 is a possible D gene (8 bases). The V end lost 9 bases, the J end lost 3 bases, and 13 bases lay between the germline ends. The CDR3 has 12 residues. The V gene's germline CDR1 is SGHTS and CDR2 YDEGEE. CDR3 nucleotide sequence: TGTGCCACACAGGGGGAGGGCTACGAGCAGTACTTC. As protein: CATQGEGYEQYF.

The CDR3 sequence is CASSEEADGELFF. The CDR3 nucleotides are TGTGCCAGCAGTGAGGAGGCGGACGGGGAGCTGTTTTTT. The chain has TRBV2 and TRBJ2-2; weak D call: TRBD2 (5 bases). This CDR3 has 13 residues. CDR1 SNHLY and CDR2 FYNNEI come from the germline V gene. V gave up 3 bases and J gave up 7 bases, with 9 bases separating them. The full variable domain, in which reference TRBV2 and TRBJ2-2 provide the parts outside the CDR3, is EPEVTQTPSHQVTQMGQEVILRCVPISNHLYFYWYRQILGQKVEFLVSFYNNEISEKSEIFDDQFSVERPDGSNFTLKIRSTKLEDSAMYFCASSEEADGELFFGEGSRLTVL.

This chain connects TRBV9 to TRBJ2-2; TRBD2 agrees at 8 bases. Germline assignment: CDR1 SGDLS and CDR2 YYNGEE. V was pared by 2 bases and J by 4 bases, with 13 bases of the junction left unmatched. The CDR3 is made up of 18 amino acids. The CDR3 DNA follows: TGTGCCAGCAGCGTGAGTGCGGGGGGCCGTTACGGCACCGGGGAGCTGTTTTTT. Protein product: CASSVSAGGRYGTGELFF.

The rearrangement joins TRBV10-2 to TRBJ2-1; no firm D call. V lost 5 bases and J 4 bases, leaving 12 bases between the germline ends. This CDR3 region has 14 residues. The germline V gene encodes CDR1 WSHSY and CDR2 SAAADI. Written as DNA, the CDR3 is TGCGCCAGCAGTAAGGTAGTGAGGTACAATGAGCAGTTCTTC. Protein product: CASSKVVRYNEQFF.

The chain combines TRBV19 with TRBJ1-2; possible D gene TRBD1, 6 bases. V was clipped by 4 bases and J by 2 bases, with 14 bases between them. Germline loops: CDR1 LNHDA, CDR2 SQIVND (reference sequence). The length of the CDR3 is 15 residues. The CDR3 DNA follows: TGTGCCAGTAGTAAAACCCGGGACAAAAACTATGGCTACACCTTC. It translates to CASSKTRDKNYGYTF.

The chain recombines TRBV6-1 with TRBJ1-1, with TRBD1 as a possible D gene (5 bases). The length of the CDR3 is 14 residues. Trimming pared 2 bases from V and 8 bases from J, leaving 15 bases between. CDR1 and CDR2 from the germline V gene are MNHNS and SASEGT. CDR3 region: CASSETGPGGEAFF. The CDR3 bases are TGTGCCAGCAGTGAAACCGGGCCGGGGGGAGAAGCTTTCTTT.

The rearrangement uses TRBV30 and TRBJ1-6; 11 bases match TRBD1. V shed 1 base, J shed 9 bases, and the junction held 5 bases outside the gene matches. The CDR3 contains 15 residues. From germline, CDR1 is GTSNPN and CDR2 SVGIG (reference sequence). The CDR3 protein is CAWSGRGTGGSPLHF. CDR3 sequence (DNA): TGTGCCTGGAGTGGCCGCGGGACAGGGGGTTCACCCCTCCACTTT.

The V call is TRBV4-1, the J call TRBJ1-1, with D tentatively TRBD1 (5 bases). CDR1 and CDR2 from the germline V gene are MGHRA and YSYEKL. The V and J ends lost 1 base and 8 bases respectively, with 14 bases between them. The CDR3 totals 14 residues. In DNA form, the CDR3 reads TGCGCCAGCAGCCAAGTACCGTCGGGGGTGGAAGCTTTCTTT. Translated, it gives CASSQVPSGVEAFF.

The V and J genes are TRBV4-1 and TRBJ2-7; 8 bases map to TRBD1. Germline CDR1 and CDR2: MGHRA and YSYEKL. This CDR3 spans 16 amino acids. The V and J ends lost 1 base and 2 bases, in that order; junction bases with no gene match: 7. This CDR3 is CASSQGPGQVAYEQYF. In nucleotides, the CDR3 is TGCGCCAGCAGCCAAGGACCGGGACAGGTGGCCTACGAGCAGTACTTC.

The chain links TRBV7-9 to TRBJ2-7; 9 bases match TRBD1. The CDR3 has 15 amino acids. With 5 bases clipped from V and 4 bases from J, the junction kept 9 bases outside the gene matches. Looked up from germline, CDR1 is SEHNR and CDR2 is FQNEAQ (reference sequence). For the CDR3, the DNA is TGTGCCAGCAGCGCGGGACAGGGAGTTATATACGAGCAGTACTTC. Protein sequence: CASSAGQGVIYEQYF.

The chain links TRBV6-6 to TRBJ1-5; TRBD1 aligns across 7 bases. Germline lookup yields CDR1 MNHNY and CDR2 SVGAGI (reference sequence). CDR3 size: 14 residues. V was pared by 0 bases and J by 8 bases, with 4 bases of the junction left unmatched. CDR3 region: CASSYSPGGEPQHF. The CDR3, as DNA: TGTGCCAGCAGTTACTCGCCAGGGGGTGAGCCCCAGCATTTT.

This rearrangement joins TRBV7-9 to TRBJ1-6; TRBD1 might be the D (5 bases). Between the trimmed V and J ends, which lost 1 base and 7 bases, there was a span of 14 bases. CDR1 is SEHNR, CDR2 FQNEAQ, per germline (reference sequence). The CDR3 covers 16 residues. CDR3 amino acids: CASSLGAPGLNSPLHF. The CDR3 DNA reads TGTGCCAGCAGCTTAGGAGCACCGGGACTCAATTCACCCCTCCACTTT.

The rearrangement joins TRBV13 to TRBJ1-4; D is unresolved. CDR1 PRHDT and CDR2 FYEKMQ come from the germline V gene (reference sequence). The CDR3 consists of 13 residues. Trimming cost V 4 bases and J 8 bases, with 11 bases left between them. The CDR3 here is CASSSPGNEKLFF. The CDR3 DNA sequence: TGTGCCAGCAGCTCACCGGGGAACGAAAAACTGTTTTTT.

The J gene is TRBJ1-1, the V gene TRBV10-3, with TRBD1 as a possible D gene (6 bases). Germline assignment: CDR1 ENHRY and CDR2 SYGVKD. This CDR3 has 15 amino acids. V was pared by 4 bases and J by 4 bases, with 16 bases between. DNA of the CDR3: TGTGCCATCAGTGCACAAACCGGGACATTCACTGAAGCTTTCTTT. This codes for CAISAQTGTFTEAFF.

This clone was detected once. The chain employs TRBV19 and TRBJ1-2; possible D gene TRBD1, 6 bases. The V gene's germline CDR1 is LNHDA and CDR2 SQIVND (reference sequence). This CDR3 contains 15 residues. Trimming removed 1 base at V and 4 bases at J, with 13 bases between. In DNA form, the CDR3 reads TGTGCCAGTAGTATAGGACAGGTCAGCCGCTATGGCTACACCTTC. Translated: CASSIGQVSRYGYTF.

The chain combines TRBV5-4 with TRBJ1-5, with D maybe TRBD1 (6 bases). Trimming stripped 4 bases from V and 2 bases from J, with 10 bases between. Germline V gene lookup returns CDR1 SGHNT and CDR2 YYREEE (reference sequence). The CDR3 spans 14 residues. The CDR3 reads CASSEAGGNQPQHF. The CDR3 DNA is TGTGCCAGCAGCGAGGCAGGGGGCAATCAGCCCCAGCATTTT.